This passage covers 16 T cell receptor beta chains from one sample sequenced in a study of T cells after yellow fever vaccination. TCRdb re-derived calls from the 5' RACE reads in MiXCR, one entry per CDR3 protein. Of 200,000 to 300,000 distinct CDR3 sequences listed, about 7% were seen once; the top ten hold 1% to 1.2%. The specimen comprised CD4+ T cells sorted from PBMCs, sampled on the day of the yellow fever booster vaccination. These receptors all come from a man younger than 40 who received the YFV17D yellow fever vaccine.

As to this clonotype: At one of its ends the junction is not consistent with the germline gene, which may arise from a read error. V usage is TRBV3-1 and J usage is TRBJ2-3; 8 bases are a match to TRBD1. The V gene's germline CDR1 is LGHDT and CDR2 YNNKEL (reference sequence). The length of the CDR3 is 18 residues. The CDR3 reads CACSLSRDRPGSTDTQYF. CDR3 in DNA: TGTGCCTGCAGCCTGTCCCGGGACAGGCCGGGGAGCACAGATACGCAGTATTTT.

This clonotype was seen many times. The V and J genes are TRBV20-1 and TRBJ2-1; 11 bases map to TRBD2. With V trimmed by 6 bases and J by 5 bases, 6 bases remained unmatched. There are 14 residues in the CDR3. Germline values: CDR1 DFQATT, CDR2 SNEGSKA (reference sequence). The CDR3 DNA follows: TGCAGTGCCCCGGGACTAGCGGCTCACAATGAGCAGTTCTTC. Residues: CSAPGLAAHNEQFF.

The genes are TRBV24-1 and TRBJ2-3; perhaps TRBD2 as D (6 bases). With 7 bases removed from V and 4 bases from J, the gap between germline ends came to 32 bases. The length of the CDR3 is 20 residues. Per germline, CDR1 KGHDR and CDR2 SFDVKD. In DNA form, the CDR3 reads TGTGCCACCAGCCCCGGGTCTAGCGCTCAAAAAGCAGTCTTCTCAGATACGCAGTATTTT. Protein product: CATSPGSSAQKAVFSDTQYF.

This sequence joins TRBV24-1 and TRBJ2-3, with 10 bases fitting TRBD1. Losses at the gene ends were 4 bases for V and 5 bases for J; bases not matched to a gene: 17. This CDR3 region has 19 residues. Germline assignment: CDR1 KGHDR and CDR2 SFDVKD. The CDR3 loop is CATSESPGQGTLSEDTQYF. CDR3 coding DNA: TGTGCCACCAGTGAGTCTCCGGGACAGGGGACCCTTAGTGAAGATACGCAGTATTTT.

The CDR3 DNA follows: TGTGCCAGCAGCTTAAGTGCGGGAGTTGGCCAAACCCAGTACTTC. As protein: CASSLSAGVGQTQYF. The genes are TRBV7-2 and TRBJ2-5; 7 nucleotides align to TRBD2. The CDR3 runs to 15 residues. V shed 2 bases, J shed 8 bases, and the junction held 11 bases outside the gene matches. Germline CDR1 reads SGHTA; CDR2 reads FQGNSA.

This clonotype was found a few times. This chain joins TRBV14 and TRBJ2-5, with 9 bases fitting TRBD1. The V gene's germline CDR1 is SGHDN and CDR2 FVKESK. The CDR3 has 16 amino acids. With V trimmed by 2 bases and J by 5 bases, 9 bases remained unmatched. The CDR3 DNA sequence: TGTGCCAGCAGCCAACGGCTGGGACAGGGAAGTGAGACCCAGTACTTC. Translating gives CASSQRLGQGSETQYF.

This clonotype was counted only a few times. The chain carries TRBV11-2 and TRBJ2-5, with D possibly matching TRBD1 (5 bases). Trimming cost V 0 bases and J 3 bases, with 11 bases left between them. The CDR3 runs to 15 residues. Germline lookup yields CDR1 SGHAT and CDR2 FQNNGV. The CDR3 coding sequence is TGTGCCAGCAGCTTAGATCCACGCAGGGAAGAGACCCAGTACTTC. Protein sequence: CASSLDPRREETQYF.

The rearrangement uses TRBV5-4 and TRBJ1-2, with a tentative D call TRBD1 (5 bases). V was pared by 4 bases and J by 5 bases, with 12 bases between. The length of the CDR3 is 13 residues. Per the germline V gene, CDR1 is SGHNT and CDR2 is YYREEE (reference sequence). The CDR3 coding sequence is TGTGCCAGCAGCCGCGGGGGTACTTATGGCTACACCTTC. Translation: CASSRGGTYGYTF.

This clonotype was counted ten times or more. This sequence joins TRBV5-1 and TRBJ2-5; TRBD1 or TRBD2 may be the D gene (7 bases each). Trimming pared 4 bases from V and 5 bases from J, leaving 15 bases between. The V gene's germline CDR1 is SGHRS and CDR2 YFSETQ. The CDR3 consists of 14 residues. This CDR3 reads CASSQGGAVETQYF. The DNA for the CDR3 is TGCGCCAGCAGCCAGGGGGGGGCTGTGGAGACCCAGTACTTC.

This clonotype has just one count. At one boundary the junction diverges from the germline segment, which might be a read error. The J gene is TRBJ2-7, the V gene TRBV7-9; D not resolved. The CDR3 has 15 amino acids. In germline, CDR1 is SEHNR, CDR2 FQNEAQ (reference sequence). This CDR3 is CASSLTQHSSYVQYF. The CDR3 DNA reads TGTGCCAGCAGCCTCACACAGCACTCCTCCTACGTGCAGTACTTC. Filled out from reference TRBV7-9 and TRBJ2-7, the complete variable domain reads DTGVSQNPRHKITKRGQNVTFRCDPISEHNRLYWYRQTLGQGPEFLTYFQNEAQLEKSRLLSDRFSAERPKGSFSTLEIQRTEQGDSAMYLCASSLTQHSSYVQYFGPGTRLTVT.

This clonotype was picked up many times. The chain employs TRBV15 and TRBJ2-3; a possible D gene is TRBD2 (6 bases). Germline lookup yields CDR1 LNHNV and CDR2 YYDKDF (reference sequence). This CDR3 is 15 amino acids long. Trimming left V 0 bases short and J 9 bases short, with 16 bases between. CDR3 DNA sequence: TGTGCCACCAGCAGAGAATTAGTGGTCGGGGGAACGCAGTATTTT. It yields the protein CATSRELVVGGTQYF.

V is TRBV18 and J is TRBJ1-5; weak D call: TRBD1 (6 bases). This CDR3 comprises 16 residues. The V end lost 6 bases, the J end lost 0 bases, and 15 bases lay between the germline ends. Germline CDR1 reads KGHSH; CDR2 reads LQKENI. CDR3 in amino acids: CASSDSDSHSNQPQHF. CDR3 coding DNA: TGTGCCAGCTCCGACTCGGACAGTCATAGCAATCAGCCCCAGCATTTT.

V gene TRBV11-2 combines with J gene TRBJ2-1; D not certain. Deletions cut 5 bases from V and 8 bases from J, with 16 bases between. The germline V gene encodes CDR1 SGHAT and CDR2 FQNNGV. The length of the CDR3 is 14 residues. CDR3: CASSPGVEAHEQFF. In DNA form, the CDR3 reads TGTGCCAGCAGCCCCGGTGTAGAAGCCCATGAGCAGTTCTTC.

This clonotype was seen many times. The V and J genes are TRBV20-1 and TRBJ2-7; 8 bases fit TRBD2. Germline CDR1 is DFQATT and CDR2 is SNEGSKA (reference sequence). The CDR3 has 15 amino acids. Trimming cost V 1 base and J 4 bases; bases outside gene matches: 9. The CDR3 protein is CSARASSGYSYEQYF. CDR3 nucleotide sequence: TGCAGTGCTAGAGCCTCTAGCGGGTATTCTTACGAGCAGTACTTC.

This clonotype was detected ten times or more. The chain links TRBV7-2 to TRBJ2-5, with 8 nucleotides matching TRBD2. Germline V CDR1 and CDR2: SGHTA, FQGNSA. This CDR3 has 15 amino acids. Losses at the gene ends were 5 bases for V and 6 bases for J; bases not matched to a gene: 11. The CDR3 nucleotides are TGTGCCAGCAGCCCCCCCAGCGCGGGAGGCAAGACCCAGTACTTC. Translated, it gives CASSPPSAGGKTQYF.

This clonotype turned up a few times. This chain connects TRBV12-3 or TRBV12-4 to TRBJ2-4, with 12 positions matching TRBD2. This CDR3 contains 15 residues. The J segment lost 14 bases and the V segment lost 3 bases, leaving 11 bases of the junction unmatched. This CDR3 reads CASSLRTSGTGGKYF. The CDR3 bases are TGTGCCAGCAGTTTGCGGACTAGCGGGACCGGGGGGAAGTACTTC.